Detailed here is one T cell receptor beta chain. Sequencing used immunoSEQ multiplex PCR; TCRdb keeps in-frame clones, though not all of them. Among some 96,000 clones listed, roughly nine tenths were seen once. The sample originates from a study of control samples from healthy donors and cancer patients. CDR3 length: 16 residues. The ends lost 0 bases at V and 9 bases at J; junction bases unmatched: 11. Germline loops: CDR1 ENHRY, CDR2 SYGVKD. The sample comprised blood. This clonotype was sampled from a woman aged 50 to 60 in good health. The genes are TRBV10-3 and TRBJ2-1, with TRBD2 identical over 7 bases. Here the CDR3 DNA reads TGTGCCATCAGTGAGTCGACCCCGGGACTAATTGGTGAGCAGTTCTTC. It encodes CAISESTPGLIGEQFF.